This T cell receptor (beta chain) is from a study of cytomegalovirus exposure and HLA in healthy donors. The CDR3 is 16 amino acids. Germline V gene sequence: CDR1 LGHNT, CDR2 FRNRAP. V dropped 9 bases and J dropped 5; count of bases not matched to a gene: 10. PCR was performed using 60 Vbeta and 13 Jbeta primers. Produced via immunoSEQ multiplex PCR; TCRdb's table is partial and in-frame only. The sample shows under 150,000 clones, 83% of them seen only once. The J gene is TRBJ2-3, the V gene TRBV12-5; 14 bases are a match to TRBD2. The source of this sequence is a girl aged 2 to 9 in good health and CMV-seronegative. The sequencing sample was made of PBMCs. CDR3 in amino acids: CASRLAGGPRGDTQYF. The CDR3 DNA is TGTGCTAGCCGACTAGCGGGAGGGCCAAGGGGAGATACGCAGTATTTT.